The clone carrying this TCR beta chain has only a few counts. Clones were read by immunoSEQ multiplex PCR, and TCRdb kept only the in-frame ones, dropping some. Of about 480,000 clones listed, 79% are singletons. The sample belongs to a study of shared clonotypes between healthy human individuals. Germline values: CDR1 MNHNS, CDR2 SASEGT. With 7 bases removed from V and 5 bases from J, the gap between germline ends came to 17 bases. This CDR3 spans 14 amino acids. All donors were healthy HIV-negative adults lacking recent acute infections or vaccinations. Unsorted samples relied on tens of millions of PBMCs, which served as the source of genomic DNA.

What was sequenced was PBMCs. This rearrangement joins TRBV6-1 to TRBJ2-5; TRBD1 might be the D (6 bases). This receptor was identified in a woman aged 40 to 55 in good health. Some clones in this sample may be carry-over from other donors' samples. CDR3 protein: CASTQTWGRETQYF. The CDR3 DNA reads TGTGCCAGCACCCAAACATGGGGGCGGGAGACCCAGTACTTC.